The 3 T cell receptor beta chains presented below share a single source sample, sequenced in a study of CD8+ T cells in alopecia areata (dated 2018 in TCRdb). Library creation used the immunoSEQ multiplex PCR assay. To provide template for TCR sequencing, every sample had RNA extracted and reverse transcribed into cDNA. Held by TCRdb, this immuneACCESS table contains in-frame sequences only and omits some clones. Under half of the omission traces to an unresolved V gene where checked; the cause of the rest is unknown. A total of fewer than 350,000 clones appear in this sample, roughly 50% of them only once. Over 1.5% of the sample comes from the top ten. Explained via the paper, the time point label denotes: roughly 24 weeks on oral tofacitinib. What this sample's treatment or condition label stands for: oral pan-JAK inhibitor, 5-10 mg twice daily. The specimen comprised CD4+ T cells sorted from blood, sampled at week 24, from a patient treated with tofacitinib. The receptor set was obtained from a human donor with alopecia areata.

This clone was picked up one time. J is TRBJ2-5 and V is TRBV5-1; D perhaps matches TRBD1 (6 bases). CDR3 length equals 14 residues. Trimming stripped 3 bases from V and 2 bases from J, with 11 bases between. Germline V gene lookup returns CDR1 SGHRS and CDR2 YFSETQ. The CDR3, as DNA: TGCGCCAGCAGCTGGGGACAATATCAAGAGACCCAGTACTTC. Translated: CASSWGQYQETQYF.

To note about this clone: Other nucleotide sequences in the sample specify the same CDR3. V is TRBV2 and J is TRBJ2-1; D is unclear. CDR3 length: 13 residues. CDR1 SNHLY and CDR2 FYNNEI come from the germline V gene. V was cut by 7 bases and J by 4 bases, with 11 bases left in between. CDR3 sequence reads: CASTSGPYNEQFF. In DNA, the CDR3 is TGTGCCAGCACCTCCGGTCCTTACAATGAGCAGTTCTTC.

The genes are TRBV19 and TRBJ1-2; D gene ambiguous. V lost 3 bases and J lost 4, with 9 bases in between. The CDR3 contains 13 residues. Germline V gene lookup returns CDR1 LNHDA and CDR2 SQIVND (reference sequence). CDR3 in DNA: TGTGCCAGTAGTATCGACGGGATCTATGGCTACACCTTC. Translating it yields CASSIDGIYGYTF.